These T cell receptor beta chains were read from a single sample in a study of shared clonotypes between healthy human individuals. TCRdb's copy holds only in-frame clones and misses some; the assay was immunoSEQ multiplex PCR. The sample includes approximately 2,000,000 clones, under 95% of them seen just once. The sample taken for sequencing was naive CD4+ T cells from PBMCs. The receptors here all came from a man in his late teens or twenties in good health. Some clones in this sample may be carry-over from other donors' samples. Each CDR3 is given with its conserved first and last residue. Each record gives: J gene, D gene, clone size, V gene, CDR3 protein. D genes are given only for firm matches. Some rows have no size entry. The others give once, few or many, or a class for an expanded clone.

j_gene: TRBJ2-1
d_gene: -
abundance: -
v_gene: TRBV10-1
CDR3aa: CASRGSRPSSYNEQFF

j_gene: TRBJ2-5
d_gene: TRBD2
abundance: -
v_gene: TRBV6-6
CDR3aa: CASSYSWGLQETQYF

j_gene: TRBJ2-7
d_gene: -
abundance: -
v_gene: TRBV6-5
CDR3aa: CASSYGGRAQQYF

j_gene: TRBJ2-1
d_gene: TRBD2
abundance: -
v_gene: TRBV28
CDR3aa: CASSLSGRRRNEQFF

j_gene: TRBJ2-1
d_gene: TRBD2
abundance: once
v_gene: TRBV10-2
CDR3aa: CASIETAGGYNEQFF

j_gene: TRBJ2-3
d_gene: TRBD2
abundance: -
v_gene: TRBV19
CDR3aa: CASSIVAGRTDTQYF

j_gene: TRBJ1-2
d_gene: -
abundance: -
v_gene: TRBV19
CDR3aa: CASSLAGTPSRHYGYTF

j_gene: TRBJ1-2
d_gene: -
abundance: -
v_gene: TRBV7-9
CDR3aa: CASSLRGRTNYGYTF

j_gene: TRBJ2-7
d_gene: TRBD1
abundance: -
v_gene: TRBV7-9
CDR3aa: CASSPYPKGQGGEQYF

j_gene: TRBJ2-3
d_gene: TRBD2
abundance: -
v_gene: TRBV30
CDR3aa: CAWSEGLAGSTDTQYF

j_gene: TRBJ2-2
d_gene: -
abundance: -
v_gene: TRBV4-2
CDR3aa: CASSQKSTGELFF

j_gene: TRBJ2-1
d_gene: -
abundance: -
v_gene: TRBV28
CDR3aa: CASTERSSSYNEQFF

j_gene: TRBJ2-3
d_gene: -
abundance: -
v_gene: TRBV10-1
CDR3aa: CASSELGGSTADTQYF

j_gene: TRBJ1-5
d_gene: -
abundance: -
v_gene: TRBV28
CDR3aa: CASSLRLVSNQPQHF

j_gene: TRBJ1-3
d_gene: TRBD1
abundance: -
v_gene: TRBV30
CDR3aa: CAWSVPRGNTIYF

j_gene: TRBJ1-4
d_gene: TRBD1
abundance: -
v_gene: TRBV27
CDR3aa: CASSLLGQGGEKLFF

j_gene: TRBJ1-6
d_gene: TRBD1
abundance: -
v_gene: TRBV5-1
CDR3aa: CASSFGRTGGNSPLHF

j_gene: TRBJ1-2
d_gene: -
abundance: -
v_gene: TRBV2
CDR3aa: CASSEDGPYGYTF

j_gene: TRBJ2-2
d_gene: -
abundance: once
v_gene: TRBV5-1
CDR3aa: CASSLTVAANTGELFF

j_gene: TRBJ1-1
d_gene: -
abundance: -
v_gene: TRBV14
CDR3aa: CASSQHRVDTEAFF

j_gene: TRBJ1-1
d_gene: -
abundance: -
v_gene: TRBV21-1
CDR3aa: CASSRDRVNTEAFF

j_gene: TRBJ2-2
d_gene: -
abundance: -
v_gene: TRBV4-3
CDR3aa: CASSQDPLLGELFF

j_gene: TRBJ2-3
d_gene: TRBD2
abundance: -
v_gene: TRBV6-1
CDR3aa: CASRRLASSTDTQYF

j_gene: TRBJ2-2
d_gene: TRBD2
abundance: -
v_gene: TRBV7-3
CDR3aa: CASSQGLAGGSTGELFF

j_gene: TRBJ2-3
d_gene: TRBD2
abundance: -
v_gene: TRBV7-3
CDR3aa: CASSLTVGTSGNTDTQYF

j_gene: TRBJ2-7
d_gene: TRBD2
abundance: -
v_gene: TRBV5-1
CDR3aa: CASRVAGARNEQYF

j_gene: TRBJ2-7
d_gene: TRBD2
abundance: -
v_gene: TRBV7-8
CDR3aa: CASSSSGGGNEQYF

j_gene: TRBJ2-7
d_gene: -
abundance: few
v_gene: TRBV5-1
CDR3aa: CASSLVGGSYEQYF

j_gene: TRBJ2-1
d_gene: TRBD2
abundance: -
v_gene: TRBV11-3
CDR3aa: CASSFQREGPDEQFF

j_gene: TRBJ1-4
d_gene: -
abundance: -
v_gene: TRBV6-6
CDR3aa: CASSLRTGEKLFF

j_gene: TRBJ1-1
d_gene: -
abundance: -
v_gene: TRBV28
CDR3aa: CASSLVGVVNTEAFF

j_gene: TRBJ2-1
d_gene: TRBD2
abundance: -
v_gene: TRBV7-9
CDR3aa: CASSPGLAGYNEQFF

j_gene: TRBJ2-4
d_gene: TRBD2
abundance: -
v_gene: TRBV7-9
CDR3aa: CASSRISAGGFENIQYF

j_gene: TRBJ2-3
d_gene: -
abundance: -
v_gene: TRBV9
CDR3aa: CASSAGQTQYF

j_gene: TRBJ2-3
d_gene: -
abundance: -
v_gene: TRBV27
CDR3aa: CASPSFSDTQYF

j_gene: TRBJ2-2
d_gene: TRBD1
abundance: -
v_gene: TRBV18
CDR3aa: CASSPGTGDTGELFF

j_gene: TRBJ1-2
d_gene: -
abundance: -
v_gene: TRBV29-1
CDR3aa: CSVGTQGFPLLGYTF

j_gene: TRBJ2-3
d_gene: TRBD1
abundance: -
v_gene: TRBV11-3
CDR3aa: CASSPGTGPSTDTQYF

j_gene: TRBJ2-7
d_gene: TRBD2
abundance: once
v_gene: TRBV7-3
CDR3aa: CASSYGTSGNEQYF

j_gene: TRBJ1-1
d_gene: TRBD1
abundance: -
v_gene: TRBV6-1
CDR3aa: CASSARQGRVTEAFF

j_gene: TRBJ2-2
d_gene: -
abundance: -
v_gene: TRBV7-9
CDR3aa: CASSSIANTGELFF

j_gene: TRBJ2-5
d_gene: TRBD2
abundance: -
v_gene: TRBV6-4
CDR3aa: CASSNGRALETQYF

j_gene: TRBJ2-1
d_gene: TRBD1
abundance: once
v_gene: TRBV5-1
CDR3aa: CASSLFGQGLGNEQFF

j_gene: TRBJ2-1
d_gene: -
abundance: -
v_gene: TRBV2
CDR3aa: CASTGYNEQFF

j_gene: TRBJ1-5
d_gene: -
abundance: -
v_gene: TRBV28
CDR3aa: CASSPLGRGNNQPQHF

j_gene: TRBJ2-1
d_gene: TRBD2
abundance: -
v_gene: TRBV5-1
CDR3aa: CASRLAGGSGNEQFF

j_gene: TRBJ2-5
d_gene: -
abundance: once
v_gene: TRBV28
CDR3aa: CASSFLSAETQETQYF

j_gene: TRBJ2-5
d_gene: TRBD2
abundance: -
v_gene: TRBV4-1
CDR3aa: CASSRHINPGTSEQETQYF

j_gene: TRBJ1-3
d_gene: -
abundance: -
v_gene: TRBV19
CDR3aa: CASSTLGTDSGNTIYF

j_gene: TRBJ2-2
d_gene: -
abundance: -
v_gene: TRBV6-6
CDR3aa: CASSYSPMNTGELFF